Each of the 31 T cell receptor beta chains below was sequenced from the same sample in a study of T cells in Graves' hyperthyroidism and ophthalmopathy. The investigators amplified TCR beta CDR3 regions from RNA transcripts. HTBI primers were used for first-round RT-PCR of the TCR CDR3. TCRdb used MiXCR to reprocess the multiplex PCR reads, holding one entry per CDR3 protein. The sample has roughly 420,000 distinct CDR3 sequences, approximately 15% seen once; the top ten hold 5.3%. Sequencing was done on a sample of blood. The source is a woman aged 18-29 years with Graves' hyperthyroidism.

This clonotype was picked up many times. This chain links TRBV28 with TRBJ1-5; D is possibly TRBD1 (5 bases). The germline V and J ends were trimmed by 2 bases and 5 bases, with 16 bases remaining between them. This CDR3 comprises 16 residues. Germline CDR1 is MDHEN and CDR2 is SYDVKM. Here the CDR3 DNA reads TGTGCCAGCAGTTTAAGGGGATTTCTTAGGCATCAGCCCCAGCATTTT. It yields the protein CASSLRGFLRHQPQHF.

The gene calls are TRBV15 and TRBJ1-6, with unresolved D. V lost 4 bases and J lost 8, with 15 bases in between. The germline V gene has CDR1 LNHNV and CDR2 YYDKDF (reference sequence). CDR3 size: 15 residues. As DNA, the CDR3 is TGTGCCACCAGCATCGAGTATAGGGTCTATTCACCCCTCCACTTT. Its protein product is CATSIEYRVYSPLHF.

This clonotype was recorded at least ten times. The chain combines TRBV11-2 with TRBJ2-7; D may be TRBD2 (5 bases). V shed 1 base and J shed 3 bases, with 13 bases lying between them. Per germline, CDR1 SGHAT and CDR2 FQNNGV. The CDR3 is 15 residues long. The CDR3 DNA reads TGTGCCAGCAGCTTAGGAGCGGAAGCCTTCTACGAGCAGTACTTC. Translating gives CASSLGAEAFYEQYF.

This clonotype was observed many times. The chain has TRBV20-1 and TRBJ1-1; D gene unclear. The CDR3 has 9 amino acids. The germline V and J ends were trimmed by 6 bases and 12 bases, with 11 bases remaining between them. In germline, CDR1 is DFQATT, CDR2 SNEGSKA (reference sequence). DNA for the CDR3: TGCAGTGCAGACCCCCCTTCTTTCTTT. This translates into CSADPPSFF.

Details on this clonotype: This could be a read error, since a much larger clone is one nucleotide away. This chain uses TRBV15 with TRBJ1-1; the D gene is possibly TRBD1 (6 bases). Germline values: CDR1 LNHNV, CDR2 YYDKDF (reference sequence). CDR3 length: 13 amino acids. The CDR3 DNA follows: TGTGCCACCAACAGAGGCCAGGGGTTAGAAGCTTTCTTT. As protein: CATNRGQGLEAFF.

The chain joins TRBV4-1 to TRBJ2-4, with 9 nucleotides matching TRBD2. The V gene's germline CDR1 is MGHRA and CDR2 YSYEKL. The CDR3 runs to 17 residues. J lost 5 bases, V lost 1 base, and 9 bases had no gene match. In nucleotides, the CDR3 is TGCGCCAGCAGCCAAGGGGCCTTTTTAGCGGGGGAAAACATTCAGTACTTC. It specifies CASSQGAFLAGENIQYF.

The table lists this clonotype with many counts. The rearrangement uses TRBV7-2 and TRBJ2-7; either TRBD1 or TRBD2 may fit D (6 bases each). The V gene lost 3 bases and the J gene lost 7 bases, with 19 bases spanning the gap. Germline CDR1 is SGHTA and CDR2 is FQGNSA. The CDR3 length is 15 residues. This chain's CDR3 is CASSFLTLKGGEQYF. The CDR3 nucleotides read TGTGCCAGCAGCTTTTTAACTCTAAAGGGGGGTGAGCAGTACTTC.

This clonotype has a count of ten or more. Here the CDR3 reads CAPIACQETQYF. The DNA of the CDR3 is TGTGCCCCTATAGCGTGCCAAGAGACCCAGTACTTC. V and J are TRBV2 and TRBJ2-5; D is perhaps TRBD2 (5 bases). This CDR3 has 12 residues. Germline V gives CDR1 SNHLY, CDR2 FYNNEI. Trimming cost V 11 bases and J 1 base, with 11 bases left between them.

The chain carries TRBV28 and TRBJ2-2; 11 bases map to TRBD1. Trimming at V came to 5 bases and at J to 5 bases, leaving 7 bases not matched to a gene. The CDR3 loop spans 16 amino acids. The germline V gene encodes CDR1 MDHEN and CDR2 SYDVKM. The DNA of the CDR3 is TGTGCCAGCAGTCTGGACAGGGGGCGCGGGACCGGGGAGCTGTTTTTT. Translating gives CASSLDRGRGTGELFF. The whole variable domain, filled in from reference TRBV28 and TRBJ2-2, reads DVKVTQSSRYLVKRTGEKVFLECVQDMDHENMFWYRQDPGLGLRLIYFSYDVKMKEKGDIPEGYSVSREKKERFSLILESASTNQTSMYLCASSLDRGRGTGELFFGEGSRLTVL.

This clonotype came up once. V is TRBV28 and J is TRBJ1-1; 8 positions match TRBD1. The CDR3 runs to 14 residues. Germline CDR1 and CDR2: MDHEN and SYDVKM. Trimming cost V 3 bases and J 3 bases; bases outside gene matches: 3. CDR3 DNA sequence: TGTGCCAGCAGTTTCAGGGGGCGGGACACTGAAGCTTTCTTT. Amino acids: CASSFRGRDTEAFF.

This clonotype was picked up many times. The rearrangement links TRBV20-1 to TRBJ1-5; D is possibly TRBD1 (6 bases). Trimming pared 3 bases from V and 2 bases from J, leaving 14 bases between. Germline V gene lookup returns CDR1 DFQATT and CDR2 SNEGSKA (reference sequence). The length of the CDR3 is 15 residues. The CDR3 region is CSASLGARGNQPQHF. In DNA, the CDR3 is TGCAGTGCTAGTCTGGGGGCAAGGGGCAATCAGCCCCAGCATTTT.

The CDR3 nucleotides read TGTGCCTGGAGTCTAGGGAAATCACCCCTCCACTTT. Amino acids: CAWSLGKSPLHF. The rearrangement joins TRBV30 to TRBJ1-6; no definite D call. The CDR3 extends over 12 amino acids. The germline V gene has CDR1 GTSNPN and CDR2 SVGIG (reference sequence). With 2 bases removed from V and 10 bases from J, the gap between germline ends came to 9 bases.

V gene TRBV7-9 combines with J gene TRBJ1-2; D uncertain. The CDR3 consists of 15 residues. CDR1 is SEHNR, CDR2 FQNEAQ, per germline (reference sequence). Trimming left V 1 base short and J 7 bases short, with 16 bases between. The CDR3 region is CASSLEGWTPGGYTF. CDR3 bases: TGTGCCAGCAGCTTAGAGGGCTGGACCCCGGGTGGCTACACCTTC.

Turning to this clonotype: Given a much more abundant clone one base away, this may be a read error. Since the CDR3 does not end with the conserved phenylalanine or tryptophan, this likely comes from a read error. The chain employs TRBV20-1 and TRBJ1-5; possible D gene TRBD1, 6 bases. Trimming cost V 1 base and J 7 bases, with 20 bases left between them. Germline values: CDR1 DFQATT, CDR2 SNEGSKA (reference sequence). The CDR3 has 16 amino acids. The CDR3 DNA sequence: TGCAGTGCTAGAGCTCAACGTCAGGGGAGACGGCAGCCCCAGCATCTT. Translated: CSARAQRQGRRQPQHL.

This clonotype was found many times. CDR3 bases: TGTGCCAGCAGTTTAGGTGAGGTCTCAAGGACGCAGTTCTTC. As protein: CASSLGEVSRTQFF. The V call is TRBV12-3 or TRBV12-4, the J call TRBJ2-1; D is uncertain. The CDR3 sequence is 14 residues long. The V end was cut by 1 base, the J end by 12 bases, with 16 bases between.

Many counts were recorded for this clonotype. The V and J genes are TRBV30 and TRBJ1-5; D ambiguous. The CDR3 spans 14 residues. The germline V gene encodes CDR1 GTSNPN and CDR2 SVGIG (reference sequence). With 0 bases removed from V and 9 bases from J, the gap between germline ends came to 15 bases. The CDR3 nucleotides are TGTGCCTGGAGTGTCTCCCGACCCGGTTCGCCCCAGCATTTT. Its translation is CAWSVSRPGSPQHF.

A few counts support this clonotype. The chain recombines TRBV4-3 with TRBJ2-5; TRBD2 is a possible D gene (5 bases). The germline V gene encodes CDR1 LGHNA and CDR2 YSLEER. Between the trimmed V and J ends, which lost 0 bases and 1 base, there was a span of 9 bases. The CDR3 length is 15 residues. The CDR3, as DNA: TGCGCCAGCAGCCAAGACTGGACTTTCCAAGAGACCCAGTACTTC. Amino acids: CASSQDWTFQETQYF.

This chain links TRBV18 with TRBJ1-5, with D unclear. Germline assignment: CDR1 KGHSH and CDR2 LQKENI. There are 16 residues in the CDR3. The ends were cut back, 2 bases at V and 5 bases at J, with 16 bases in the middle. The CDR3: CASSPKSSGSDQPQHF. In DNA form, the CDR3 reads TGTGCCAGCTCACCAAAGTCATCGGGGAGCGATCAGCCCCAGCATTTT.

This clonotype was counted ten times or more. The chain carries TRBV5-1 and TRBJ1-1; D perhaps matches TRBD1 (6 bases). The germline CDR1 and CDR2 sequences are SGHRS and YFSETQ. The CDR3 is made up of 14 amino acids. Trimming stripped 2 bases from V and 1 base from J, with 9 bases between. The CDR3 spells CASSFQTGNTEAFF. The CDR3 coding sequence is TGCGCCAGCAGCTTTCAGACAGGGAACACTGAAGCTTTCTTT.

There are many counts of this clonotype. The rearrangement uses TRBV5-1 and TRBJ2-1; possibly TRBD1 or TRBD2 for D (5 bases each). The V end was cut by 0 bases, the J end by 6 bases, with 10 bases between. From germline, CDR1 is SGHRS and CDR2 YFSETQ. The CDR3 contains 14 residues. The CDR3 nucleotides are TGCGCCAGCAGCTTGGCCGGGACCAGCAATGAGCAGTTCTTC. Translating gives CASSLAGTSNEQFF.

At least ten counts were recorded for this clonotype. This chain uses TRBV20-1 with TRBJ1-1, with a tentative D call TRBD1 (6 bases). The CDR3 extends over 14 amino acids. The germline CDR1 and CDR2 sequences are DFQATT and SNEGSKA (reference sequence). The V end was cut by 4 bases, the J end by 5 bases, with 17 bases between. The CDR3 here is CSAKDGGRVTEAFF. CDR3 DNA: TGCAGTGCTAAAGATGGGGGGCGGGTGACTGAAGCTTTCTTT.

The sample holds a few counts of this clonotype. The genes are TRBV19 and TRBJ2-5; weak D call: TRBD2 (6 bases). Germline-derived CDR1 and CDR2 are LNHDA and SQIVND (reference sequence). The CDR3 spans 14 residues. The ends were cut back, 2 bases at V and 5 bases at J, with 12 bases in the middle. CDR3 DNA sequence: TGTGCCAGTAGTATATCCGGGGGTGCGGAGACCCAGTACTTC. Amino acids: CASSISGGAETQYF.

This clonotype was detected a few times. This chain joins TRBV2 and TRBJ1-5; D is undetermined. The CDR3 is 13 amino acids. Germline assignment: CDR1 SNHLY and CDR2 FYNNEI. Trimming pared 3 bases from V and 0 bases from J, leaving 3 bases between. The CDR3 DNA follows: TGTGCCAGCAGTGAGATTAGCAATCAGCCCCAGCATTTT. Translating it yields CASSEISNQPQHF.

This clonotype occurred many times. The J gene is TRBJ1-1, the V gene TRBV12-3 or TRBV12-4; D call uncertain. This CDR3 is built from 13 residues. Trimming took 3 bases from V and 1 from J, leaving 6 bases between them. For the CDR3, the DNA is TGTGCCAGCAGTTTGCTCTGGAACACTGAAGCTTTCTTT. This translates into CASSLLWNTEAFF.

In its sample, this clonotype was seen a few times. The CDR3 DNA is TGTGCTAGTGGTTTCAGCCGGCCCGAAGAGACCCAGTACTTC. Residues: CASGFSRPEETQYF. The V call is TRBV12-5, the J call TRBJ2-5; no firm D call. This CDR3 spans 14 amino acids. Trimming removed 3 bases from V and 3 bases from J, with 11 bases in between. The V gene's germline CDR1 is LGHNT and CDR2 FRNRAP.

Note on this clonotype: One junction end disagrees with the germline gene, perhaps due to a read error. The chain uses TRBV7-2 and TRBJ2-7, with 7 bases fitting TRBD2. Germline lookup yields CDR1 SGHTA and CDR2 FQGNSA. The CDR3 sequence is 14 residues long. CDR3 DNA: TGCGCCAGCAGCTCGTCCTCGGGAGGCTACGAGCAGTACTTC. It is translated as CASSSSSGGYEQYF. The full variable domain, with the rest looked up from reference TRBV7-2 and TRBJ2-7, is GAGVSQSPSNKVTEKGKDVELRCDPISGHTALYWYRQSLGQGLEFLIYFQGNSAPDKSGLPSDRFSAERTGGSVSTLTIQRTQQEDSAVYLCASSSSSGGYEQYFGPGTRLTVT.

The V call is TRBV11-2, the J call TRBJ2-5; 16 bases map to TRBD2. This CDR3 region has 16 residues. Germline CDR1 SGHAT, CDR2 FQNNGV. The junction had 8 bases not matched to a gene; V was cut back by 8 bases and J by 5 bases. The CDR3 spells CASGKGLAGGRETQYF. CDR3 coding DNA: TGTGCCAGCGGAAAGGGACTAGCGGGAGGGCGGGAGACCCAGTACTTC.

The CDR3 loop is CAISEPADSSYNEQFF. CDR3 DNA: TGTGCCATCAGTGAGCCAGCGGACAGCTCCTACAATGAGCAGTTCTTC. This chain joins TRBV10-3 and TRBJ2-1; D might be TRBD1 (6 bases). The V gene lost 2 bases and the J gene lost 0 bases, with 11 bases spanning the gap. The CDR3 contains 16 residues. Germline V gives CDR1 ENHRY, CDR2 SYGVKD.

This clonotype came up many times. A junction boundary mismatches the germline segment, possibly from a read error. This chain connects TRBV28 to TRBJ1-5; TRBD1 is a possible D gene (6 bases). CDR3 length: 14 amino acids. Germline loops: CDR1 MDHEN, CDR2 SYDVKM. This CDR3 reads CAGSSGGHNQPQHF. The CDR3 coding sequence is TGTGCCGGCAGTTCCGGGGGCCACAATCAGCCCCAGCATTTT. The entire variable domain, with the rest obtained from reference TRBV28 and TRBJ1-5, is as follows: DVKVTQSSRYLVKRTGEKVFLECVQDMDHENMFWYRQDPGLGLRLIYFSYDVKMKEKGDIPEGYSVSREKKERFSLILESASTNQTSMYLCAGSSGGHNQPQHFGDGTRLSIL.

At least ten counts were recorded for this clonotype. The chain combines TRBV6-1 with TRBJ1-1, with unresolved D. Germline CDR1 MNHNS, CDR2 SASEGT. The CDR3 length is 13 residues. V shed 2 bases and J shed 0 bases, with 4 bases lying between them. The CDR3 loop reads CASSESVNTEAFF. Here the CDR3 DNA reads TGTGCCAGCAGTGAATCGGTGAACACTGAAGCTTTCTTT.

This clonotype was counted at least ten times. The chain links TRBV28 to TRBJ2-7; D gene unclear. Germline loops: CDR1 MDHEN, CDR2 SYDVKM. The CDR3 runs to 14 residues. Trimming removed 5 bases at V and 2 bases at J, with 13 bases between. The CDR3, as DNA: TGTGCCAGCAGTCCGCCAGTATATCCCTACGAGCAGTACTTC. Translation: CASSPPVYPYEQYF. The entire variable domain, with the rest obtained from reference TRBV28 and TRBJ2-7, is as follows: DVKVTQSSRYLVKRTGEKVFLECVQDMDHENMFWYRQDPGLGLRLIYFSYDVKMKEKGDIPEGYSVSREKKERFSLILESASTNQTSMYLCASSPPVYPYEQYFGPGTRLTVT.